This T cell receptor (beta chain) was identified during a study of blood T cell repertoires in COVID-19. Study summary: PBMCs, B-cell-depleted T cells, or T cells provided the cDNA or gDNA that made up the material.

The junction had 12 bases not matched to a gene; V was cut back by 4 bases and J by 0 bases. Looked up from germline, CDR1 is SNHLY and CDR2 is FYNNEI. This CDR3 is 18 amino acids long. TCRdb's table, derived via immunoSEQ multiplex PCR, lists solely in-frame clones and lacks some. Of about 70,000 clones listed, 85% were seen once; the top ten hold less than 3%. Material for sequencing was peripheral blood. The V and J genes are TRBV2 and TRBJ1-1; 9 bases agree with TRBD1. This clonotype was obtained from an elderly man with acute or convalescent COVID-19. The CDR3 DNA reads as TGTGCCAGCAGTGGTAACTCCGGGACAGGGACCATGAACACTGAAGCTTTCTTT. Protein: CASSGNSGTGTMNTEAFF.